A selection of T cell receptor beta chains follows, all from one sample in a study of T-cell memory formation after mild COVID-19. TCRdb reprocessed the 5' RACE reads with MiXCR, giving one entry per CDR3 protein. The sample lists under 550,000 distinct CDR3 sequences, about 20% seen once, with approximately 13% in the top ten. The sequencing sample was made of PBMCs or a T cell subset sorted from them (not recorded which). Receptor source: an adult woman who had mild COVID-19 (a few samples of this study predate the infection). Cell type and time point are not known. CDR3s include the opening cysteine and the closing phenylalanine or tryptophan. The order of the fields is D gene, CDR3 length, V gene, CDR3 protein. A D gene is named only where the DNA matches it firmly.

-,15,TRBV12-3/TRBV12-4,CASRSGRTSGYGYTF
-,12,TRBV29-1,CSGEGTNTEALF
-,17,TRBV7-2,CASSLEPGAFGANVLTF
TRBD2,17,TRBV6-6,CASSYSAGGAGANVLTF
TRBD1,11,TRBV6-1,CAGRTGAGYTF
TRBD2,14,TRBV11-2,CASSLVGLGNEQFF
TRBD1,15,TRBV12-3/TRBV12-4,CASSRTGTGLLGYTF
-,14,TRBV9,CASSVGEGSYGYTF
-,12,TRBV29-1,CSHRSSYNEQFF
TRBD2,16,TRBV24-1,CATSNSGTSSYNEQFF
-,16,TRBV20-1,CSARAPGLSGANVLTF
-,16,TRBV20-1,CSAGAGARSGANVLTF
-,14,TRBV5-6,CASSLRDGTDTQYF
-,14,TRBV24-1,CATSDLQHGNEQFF
-,12,TRBV7-8,CASSSLSETQYF
-,13,TRBV7-9,CASSLRNTDEQYF
TRBD2,16,TRBV12-3/TRBV12-4,CASSKTSGRGTGELFF
-,13,TRBV11-2,CASSSLRDHEQYF
-,17,TRBV24-1,CATSGPGAAGERYGYTF
-,11,TRBV7-9,CASSLQGEAFF
TRBD1,14,TRBV5-1,CASSLGDSSYEQYF
-,13,TRBV20-1,CSARSLLGNEQFF
-,14,TRBV24-1,CATSDPSSGYEQYF
-,15,TRBV12-3/TRBV12-4,CASSFSGVGTDTQYF
-,16,TRBV7-9,CASSQAGAMSSYEQYF
TRBD2,16,TRBV6-5,CASSFTLAGGADTQYF
-,17,TRBV12-3/TRBV12-4,CASSSLTGFITYNEQFF
-,15,TRBV3-1,CASSQASVTYNEQFF
TRBD2,17,TRBV7-6,CASSLGTSGRSYNEQFF
-,13,TRBV29-1,CSVEGTVTYEQYF
TRBD1,16,TRBV12-5,CASGLGGQGRTDTQYF
TRBD1,16,TRBV7-9,CASSSLGRTGAEKLFF
-,14,TRBV21-1,CASSCPGGTDTQYF
TRBD1,16,TRBV29-1,CSVDRDRVSTSDEQFF
-,15,TRBV5-1,CASSPVQGGLNEQYF
TRBD1,17,TRBV7-2,CASSANGQGTFTDTQYF
-,16,TRBV2,CASRPTDRPQTIGYTF
-,15,TRBV20-1,CSAVPLTRGKYEQYF
-,13,TRBV7-7,CASSPAMQETQYF
-,14,TRBV12-3/TRBV12-4,CASRGGQSYNEQFF
-,15,TRBV5-1,CASSLFQGQQETQYF
TRBD2,14,TRBV29-1,CSAVWGLANYEQYF
TRBD2,14,TRBV10-3,CAISVGGAQETQYF
TRBD1,16,TRBV12-3/TRBV12-4,CASSPRTGGRNTEAFF
-,12,TRBV20-1,CSARVGVGTQYF
TRBD2,15,TRBV25-1,CASSEYQRGSNEQFF
-,15,TRBV5-1,CASSLPGESVRELFF
-,13,TRBV29-1,CSVESRNTGELFF
TRBD2,18,TRBV15,CATSGVAGATASTDTQYF